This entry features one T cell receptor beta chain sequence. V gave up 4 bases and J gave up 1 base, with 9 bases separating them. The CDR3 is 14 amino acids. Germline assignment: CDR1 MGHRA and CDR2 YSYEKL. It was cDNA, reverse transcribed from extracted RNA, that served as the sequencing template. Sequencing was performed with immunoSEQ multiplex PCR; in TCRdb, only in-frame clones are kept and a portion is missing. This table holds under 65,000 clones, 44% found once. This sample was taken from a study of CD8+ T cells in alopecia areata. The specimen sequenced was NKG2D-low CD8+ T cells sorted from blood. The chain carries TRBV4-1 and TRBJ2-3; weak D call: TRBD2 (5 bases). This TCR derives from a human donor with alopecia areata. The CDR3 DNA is TGCGCCAGCAGCCCTGACGGGGGCACAGATACGCAGTATTTT. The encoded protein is CASSPDGGTDTQYF.